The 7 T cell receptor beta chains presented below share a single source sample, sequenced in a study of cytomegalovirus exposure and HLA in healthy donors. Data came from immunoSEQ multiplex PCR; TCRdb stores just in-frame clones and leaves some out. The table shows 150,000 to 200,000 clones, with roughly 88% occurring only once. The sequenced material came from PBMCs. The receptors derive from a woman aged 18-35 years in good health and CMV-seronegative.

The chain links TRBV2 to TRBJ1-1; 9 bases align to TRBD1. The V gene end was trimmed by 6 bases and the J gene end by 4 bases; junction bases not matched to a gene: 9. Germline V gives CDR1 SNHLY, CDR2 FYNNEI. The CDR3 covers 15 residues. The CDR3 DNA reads TGTGCCAGCAGGAATACAGGGGGCCTGGGCACTGAAGCTTTCTTT. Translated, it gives CASRNTGGLGTEAFF. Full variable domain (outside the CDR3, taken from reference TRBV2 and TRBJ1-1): EPEVTQTPSHQVTQMGQEVILRCVPISNHLYFYWYRQILGQKVEFLVSFYNNEISEKSEIFDDQFSVERPDGSNFTLKIRSTKLEDSAMYFCASRNTGGLGTEAFFGQGTRLTVV.

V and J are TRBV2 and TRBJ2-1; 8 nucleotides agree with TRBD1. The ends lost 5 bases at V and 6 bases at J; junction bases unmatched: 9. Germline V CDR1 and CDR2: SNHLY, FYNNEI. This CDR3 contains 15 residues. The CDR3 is CASSPTGAVFNEQFF. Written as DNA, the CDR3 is TGTGCCAGCAGTCCGACAGGGGCCGTATTCAATGAGCAGTTCTTC. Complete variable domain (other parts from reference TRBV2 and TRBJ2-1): EPEVTQTPSHQVTQMGQEVILRCVPISNHLYFYWYRQILGQKVEFLVSFYNNEISEKSEIFDDQFSVERPDGSNFTLKIRSTKLEDSAMYFCASSPTGAVFNEQFFGPGTRLTVL.

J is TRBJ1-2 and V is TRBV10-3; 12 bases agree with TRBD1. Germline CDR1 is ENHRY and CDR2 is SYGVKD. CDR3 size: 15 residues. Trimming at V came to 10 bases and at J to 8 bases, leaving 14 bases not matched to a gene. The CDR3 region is CASSPPGQGAEGYTF. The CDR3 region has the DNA TGTGCCAGCTCACCCCCGGGACAGGGGGCGGAGGGCTACACCTTC.

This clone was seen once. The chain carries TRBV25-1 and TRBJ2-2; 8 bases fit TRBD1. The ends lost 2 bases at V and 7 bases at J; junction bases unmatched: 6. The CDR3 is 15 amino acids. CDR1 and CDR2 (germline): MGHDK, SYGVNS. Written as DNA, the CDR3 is TGTGCCAGCAGTGAAACCCAGGGGGCGATCGGGGAGCTGTTTTTT. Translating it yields CASSETQGAIGELFF. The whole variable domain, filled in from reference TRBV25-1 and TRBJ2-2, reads EADIYQTPRYLVIGTGKKITLECSQTMGHDKMYWYQQDPGMELHLIHYSYGVNSTEKGDLSSESTVSRIRTEHFPLTLESARPSHTSQYLCASSETQGAIGELFFGEGSRLTVL.

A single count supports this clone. CDR3 loop: CASRPYLAAAYNEQFF. The CDR3 DNA reads TGTGCCAGCAGACCTTACCTAGCGGCAGCCTACAATGAGCAGTTCTTC. The chain recombines TRBV27 with TRBJ2-1, with 7 positions matching TRBD2. Per the germline V gene, CDR1 is MNHEY and CDR2 is SMNVEV (reference sequence). V lost 6 bases and J lost 2; bases outside the gene matches: 10. The CDR3 has 16 amino acids.

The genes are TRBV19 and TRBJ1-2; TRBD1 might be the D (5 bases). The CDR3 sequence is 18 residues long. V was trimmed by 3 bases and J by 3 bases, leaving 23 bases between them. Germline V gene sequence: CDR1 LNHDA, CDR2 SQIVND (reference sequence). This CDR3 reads CASSIGPGGGRNYYGYTF. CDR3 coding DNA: TGTGCCAGTAGTATTGGGCCCGGCGGGGGACGGAACTACTATGGCTACACCTTC. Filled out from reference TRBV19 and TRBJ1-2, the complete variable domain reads DGGITQSPKYLFRKEGQNVTLSCEQNLNHDAMYWYRQDPGQGLRLIYYSQIVNDFQKGDIAEGYSVSREKKESFPLTVTSAQKNPTAFYLCASSIGPGGGRNYYGYTFGSGTRLTVV.

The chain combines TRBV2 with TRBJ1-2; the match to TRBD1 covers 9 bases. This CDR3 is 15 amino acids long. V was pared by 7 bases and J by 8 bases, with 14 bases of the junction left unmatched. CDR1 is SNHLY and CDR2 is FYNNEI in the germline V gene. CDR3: CASTPSRDRASGYTF. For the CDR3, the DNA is TGTGCCAGCACCCCCTCGCGGGACAGGGCGTCCGGCTACACCTTC.